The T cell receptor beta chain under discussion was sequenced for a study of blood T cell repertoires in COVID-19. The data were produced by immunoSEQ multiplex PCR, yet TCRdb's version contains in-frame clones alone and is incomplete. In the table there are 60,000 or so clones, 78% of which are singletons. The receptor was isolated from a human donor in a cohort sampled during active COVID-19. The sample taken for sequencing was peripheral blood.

The CDR3 region is CASSLRQGDGGNTIYF. The DNA of the CDR3 is TGCGCCAGCAGCCTTAGACAGGGGGACGGTGGAAACACCATATATTTT. The chain combines TRBV5-1 with TRBJ1-3, with 9 bases that match TRBD1. Germline V gene data show CDR1 as SGHRS and CDR2 as YFSETQ. The trim removed 4 bases at V and 3 bases at J, leaving 8 bases unmatched. The CDR3 is 16 amino acids.